This T cell receptor beta chain appears in the sequencing data of a study of regulatory T cells in long-lasting Graves disease. The sample holds many counts of this clonotype. Specified time point: persistent/refractory GD, antithyroid drugs over 5 years with positive TRAb. The TCR library was made from RNA that had been extracted from PBMCs in TRIzol. Enrollment of patients was through an endocrinology department in Xi'an, China. The TCR beta library used iRepertoire HTBI primers with Arm-PCR amplification of CDR3. One entry per CDR3 protein, called by TCRdb with MiXCR from the multiplex PCR reads. The sample yields some 370,000 distinct CDR3 sequences, about 20% seen once. V shed 4 bases and J 2 bases; nucleotides not matched to a gene: 6. The CDR3 runs 16 residues. The germline V gene encodes CDR1 SGHRS and CDR2 YFSETQ.

This clonotype was obtained from a female donor with Graves disease. The V gene is TRBV5-1, the J gene TRBJ2-2; 9 nucleotides align to TRBD2. Sample: peripheral blood mononuclear cells (PBMCs), taken when the disease was refractory, from a patient treated with antithyroid drugs. This CDR3 reads CASSRLAGLNTGELFF. The CDR3 nucleotides are TGCGCCAGCAGCCGTCTAGCGGGACTAAACACCGGGGAGCTGTTTTTT.